Below, one T cell receptor (beta chain) is given with its context. CD8+ and CD4+ T cells from blood underwent TCR beta sequencing. V shed 7 bases and J shed 4 bases, with 17 bases lying between them. CDR3 length: 15 residues. Germline CDR1 MNHEY, CDR2 SVGEGT. The data were obtained in a study of CD8 T cells in Susac syndrome. cDNA came from around 0.5 to 1 ug RNA primed by random hexamers. Each CDR3 protein gets one entry after TCRdb re-called the immunoSEQ multiplex PCR reads with MiXCR. The table has 300,000 to 350,000 distinct CDR3 sequences, about 91% seen once. Sample: CD4+ T cells from PBMCs. The chain links TRBV6-2 or TRBV6-3 to TRBJ1-5; D is perhaps TRBD1 (5 bases). The source of this sequence is a human donor with multiple sclerosis. CDR3 loop: CASKEARVSNQPQHF. The CDR3 DNA sequence: TGTGCCAGCAAGGAGGCCAGGGTGTCGAATCAGCCCCAGCATTTT.